This T cell receptor (beta chain) is from a study of cytomegalovirus exposure and HLA in healthy donors. PCR involved 60 Vbeta and 13 Jbeta primers. Profiled with immunoSEQ multiplex PCR; TCRdb holds only in-frame clones, not every one. The data show roughly 93,000 clones, about 76% seen once. Comment on this clone: Its antigen is not identified.

Donors counted as nominally healthy when sampled, yet unrecorded immune exposures were likely. Overall study results and limits: What a later analysis reportedly showed was that an Asian-associated ancestry cluster had fewer N-insertions than the approximately 700-donor mean.

Material: PBMCs. The receptor was derived from a human donor in good health.

The chain's CDR3 is CASSGPRTTGGWRDTQYF. DNA for the CDR3: TGTGCCAGCAGTGGACCCCGAACCACAGGGGGCTGGAGAGATACGCAGTATTTT. The genes are TRBV6-1 and TRBJ2-3; 9 bases are shared with TRBD1. Germline V lookup: CDR1 MNHNS, CDR2 SASEGT. The CDR3 covers 18 residues. V was clipped by 4 bases and J by 5 bases; unmatched bases: 16.